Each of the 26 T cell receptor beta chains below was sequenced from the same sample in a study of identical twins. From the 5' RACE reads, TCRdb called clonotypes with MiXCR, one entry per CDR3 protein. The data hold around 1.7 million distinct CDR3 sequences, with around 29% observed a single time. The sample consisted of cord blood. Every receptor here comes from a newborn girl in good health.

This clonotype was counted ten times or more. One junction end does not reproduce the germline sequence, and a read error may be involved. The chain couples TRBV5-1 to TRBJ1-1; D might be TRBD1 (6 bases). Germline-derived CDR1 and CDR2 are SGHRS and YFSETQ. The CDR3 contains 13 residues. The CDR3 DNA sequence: TGTGCCAGCAGCTTTGAGGGGGGGACTGAAGCTTTCTTT. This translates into CASSFEGGTEAFF.

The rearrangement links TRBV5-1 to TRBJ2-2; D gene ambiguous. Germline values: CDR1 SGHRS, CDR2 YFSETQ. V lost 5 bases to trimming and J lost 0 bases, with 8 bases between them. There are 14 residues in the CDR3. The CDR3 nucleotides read TGCGCCAGCAGTAGTCTCTCGAACACCGGGGAGCTGTTTTTT. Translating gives CASSSLSNTGELFF. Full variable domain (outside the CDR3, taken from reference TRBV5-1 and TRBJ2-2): KAGVTQTPRYLIKTRGQQVTLSCSPISGHRSVSWYQQTPGQGLQFLFEYFSETQRNKGNFPGRFSGRQFSNSRSEMNVSTLELGDSALYLCASSSLSNTGELFFGEGSRLTVL.

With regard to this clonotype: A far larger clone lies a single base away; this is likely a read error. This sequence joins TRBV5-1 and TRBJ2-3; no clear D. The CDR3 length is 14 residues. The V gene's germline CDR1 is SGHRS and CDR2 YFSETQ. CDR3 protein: CASSLGGPTDTRYF. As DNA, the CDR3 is TGCGCCAGCAGCTTGGGGGGTCCCACAGATACGCGGTATTTT.

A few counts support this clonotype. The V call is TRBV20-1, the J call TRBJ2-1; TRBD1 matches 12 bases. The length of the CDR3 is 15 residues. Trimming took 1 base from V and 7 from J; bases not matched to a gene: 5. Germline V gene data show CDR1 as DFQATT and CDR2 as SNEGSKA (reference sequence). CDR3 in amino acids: CSARVGTGGKNEQFF. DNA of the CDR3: TGCAGTGCTAGAGTCGGGACAGGGGGCAAAAATGAGCAGTTCTTC.

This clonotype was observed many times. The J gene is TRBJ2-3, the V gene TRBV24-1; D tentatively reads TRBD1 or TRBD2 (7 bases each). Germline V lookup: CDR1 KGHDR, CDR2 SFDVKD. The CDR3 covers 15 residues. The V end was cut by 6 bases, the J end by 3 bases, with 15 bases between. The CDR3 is CATSPTGEGTDTQYF. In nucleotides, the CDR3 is TGTGCCACCAGTCCCACAGGGGAGGGAACAGATACGCAGTATTTT.

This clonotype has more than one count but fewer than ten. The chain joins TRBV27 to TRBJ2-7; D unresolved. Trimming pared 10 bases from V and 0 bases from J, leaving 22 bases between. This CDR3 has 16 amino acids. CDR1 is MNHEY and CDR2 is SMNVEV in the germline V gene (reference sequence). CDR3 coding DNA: TGTGCCACACAAAAGGTTGTGGTCGGAAGCTCCTACGAGCAGTACTTC. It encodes CATQKVVVGSSYEQYF.

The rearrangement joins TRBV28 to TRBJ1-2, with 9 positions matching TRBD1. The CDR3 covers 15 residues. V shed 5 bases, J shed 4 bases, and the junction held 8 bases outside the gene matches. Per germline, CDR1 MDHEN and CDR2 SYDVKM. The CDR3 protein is CASSAGQGGPYGYTF. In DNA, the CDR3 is TGTGCCAGCAGTGCGGGACAGGGTGGTCCCTATGGCTACACCTTC.

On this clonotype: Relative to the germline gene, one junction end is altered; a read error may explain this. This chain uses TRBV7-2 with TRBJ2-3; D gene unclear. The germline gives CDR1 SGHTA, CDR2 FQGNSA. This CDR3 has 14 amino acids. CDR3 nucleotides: TGTGCCAGCGGCTTTCGACCGGTCACAGATACGCAGTATTTT. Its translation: CASGFRPVTDTQYF.

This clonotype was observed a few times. This CDR3 is CASSQLPLGAYEQYF. CDR3 bases: TGCGCCAGCAGCCAATTGCCCCTAGGAGCCTACGAGCAGTACTTC. The J gene is TRBJ2-7, the V gene TRBV4-1, with D unclear. Germline V gene lookup returns CDR1 MGHRA and CDR2 YSYEKL. The CDR3 contains 15 residues. V was pared by 2 bases and J by 2 bases, with 13 bases between.

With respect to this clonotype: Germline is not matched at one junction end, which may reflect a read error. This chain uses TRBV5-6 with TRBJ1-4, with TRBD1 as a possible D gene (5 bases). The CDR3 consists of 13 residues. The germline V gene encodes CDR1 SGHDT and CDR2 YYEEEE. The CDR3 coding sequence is TGTGCCGGCAGCTTGTTCAGGGATGAAAAACTGTTTTTT. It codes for CAGSLFRDEKLFF.

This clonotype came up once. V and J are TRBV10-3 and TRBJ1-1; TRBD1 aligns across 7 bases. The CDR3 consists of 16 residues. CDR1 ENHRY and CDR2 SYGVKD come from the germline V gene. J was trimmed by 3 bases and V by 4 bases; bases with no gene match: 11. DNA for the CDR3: TGTGCCATCAGTGGATACAGGGGCACGGAGGACACTGAAGCTTTCTTT. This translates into CAISGYRGTEDTEAFF.

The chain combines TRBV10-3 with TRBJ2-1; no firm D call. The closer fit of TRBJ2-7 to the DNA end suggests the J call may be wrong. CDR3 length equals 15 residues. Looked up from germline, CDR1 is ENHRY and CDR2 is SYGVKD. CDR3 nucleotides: TGTGCCACCTTCTGGGCTATCCGCTCCTACAATGAGCAGTACTTC. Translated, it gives CATFWAIRSYNEQYF.

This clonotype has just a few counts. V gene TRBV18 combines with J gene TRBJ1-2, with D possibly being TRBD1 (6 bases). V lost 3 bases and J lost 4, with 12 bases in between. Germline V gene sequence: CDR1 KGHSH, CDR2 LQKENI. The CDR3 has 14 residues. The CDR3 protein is CASSPGGSGYGYTF. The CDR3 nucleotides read TGTGCCAGCTCACCCGGGGGCTCCGGCTATGGCTACACCTTC.

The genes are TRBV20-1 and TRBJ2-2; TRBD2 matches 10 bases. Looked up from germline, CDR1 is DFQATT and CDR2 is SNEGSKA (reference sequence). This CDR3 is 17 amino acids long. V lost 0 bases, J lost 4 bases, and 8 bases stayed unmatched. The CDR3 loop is CSARDPKREGPTGELFF. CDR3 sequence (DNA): TGCAGTGCTAGAGATCCGAAGCGGGAGGGCCCCACCGGGGAGCTGTTTTTT.

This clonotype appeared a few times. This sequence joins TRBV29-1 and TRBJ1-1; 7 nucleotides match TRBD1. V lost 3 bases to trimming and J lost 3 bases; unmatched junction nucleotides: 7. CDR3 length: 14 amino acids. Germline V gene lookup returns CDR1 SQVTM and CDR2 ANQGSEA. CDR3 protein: CSVDLSQGDTEAFF. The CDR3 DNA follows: TGCAGCGTTGACCTTTCTCAGGGGGACACTGAAGCTTTCTTT.

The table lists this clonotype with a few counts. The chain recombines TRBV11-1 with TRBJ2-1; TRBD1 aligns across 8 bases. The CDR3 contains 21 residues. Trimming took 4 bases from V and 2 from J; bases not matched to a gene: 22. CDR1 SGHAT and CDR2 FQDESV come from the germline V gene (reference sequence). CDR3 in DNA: TGTGCCAGCAGCTCTCGTGGGACAGGCGATCTGGCCGTATTGCCCTACAATGAGCAGTTCTTC. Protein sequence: CASSSRGTGDLAVLPYNEQFF.

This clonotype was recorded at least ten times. The CDR3 protein is CASSPSHEEQYF. For the CDR3, the DNA is TGTGCCAGCAGCCCGAGTCACGAGGAGCAGTACTTC. The chain recombines TRBV13 with TRBJ2-7; unclear D gene. The CDR3 extends over 12 amino acids. Trimming removed 5 bases at V and 7 bases at J, with 12 bases between. Germline CDR1 reads PRHDT; CDR2 reads FYEKMQ (reference sequence). Full variable domain (outside the CDR3, taken from reference TRBV13 and TRBJ2-7): AAGVIQSPRHLIKEKRETATLKCYPIPRHDTVYWYQQGPGQDPQFLISFYEKMQSDKGSIPDRFSAQQFSDYHSELNMSSLELGDSALYFCASSPSHEEQYFGPGTRLTVT.

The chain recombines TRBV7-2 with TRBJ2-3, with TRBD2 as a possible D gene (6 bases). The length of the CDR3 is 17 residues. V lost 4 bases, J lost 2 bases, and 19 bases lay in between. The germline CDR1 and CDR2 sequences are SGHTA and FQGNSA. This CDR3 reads CASSSVWRGLDTDTQYF. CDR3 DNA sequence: TGTGCCAGCAGCTCGGTCTGGCGGGGCCTCGACACAGATACGCAGTATTTT.

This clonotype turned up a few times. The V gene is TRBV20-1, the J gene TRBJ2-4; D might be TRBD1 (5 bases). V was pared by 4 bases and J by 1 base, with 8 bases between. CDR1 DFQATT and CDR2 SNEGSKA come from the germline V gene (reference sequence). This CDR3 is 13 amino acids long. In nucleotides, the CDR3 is TGCAGTGCTACGAAGGGGGCCAAAAACATTCAGTACTTC. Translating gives CSATKGAKNIQYF.

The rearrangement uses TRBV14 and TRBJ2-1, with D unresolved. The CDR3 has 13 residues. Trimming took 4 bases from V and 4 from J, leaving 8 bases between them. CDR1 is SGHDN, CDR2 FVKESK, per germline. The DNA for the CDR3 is TGTGCCAGCAGCCCAATAGGGTACAATGAGCAGTTCTTC. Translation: CASSPIGYNEQFF.

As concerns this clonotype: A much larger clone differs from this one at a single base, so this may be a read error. The CDR3 here is CATSDLQQGSSYNEQYF. CDR3 in DNA: TGTGCCACCAGTGATCTCCAACAGGGGAGCTCCTACAATGAGCAGTACTTC. This chain uses TRBV24-1 with TRBJ2-1; TRBD1 aligns across 7 bases. The DNA end is a closer match to TRBJ2-7, so the J assignment may be wrong. Germline V gene data show CDR1 as KGHDR and CDR2 as SFDVKD. The CDR3 runs to 17 residues.

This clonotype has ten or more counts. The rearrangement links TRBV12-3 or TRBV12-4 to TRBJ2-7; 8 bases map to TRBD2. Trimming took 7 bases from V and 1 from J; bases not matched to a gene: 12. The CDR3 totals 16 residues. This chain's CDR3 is CASTNGRRLASYEQYF. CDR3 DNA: TGTGCCAGCACCAACGGTCGGAGACTAGCGTCCTACGAGCAGTACTTC.

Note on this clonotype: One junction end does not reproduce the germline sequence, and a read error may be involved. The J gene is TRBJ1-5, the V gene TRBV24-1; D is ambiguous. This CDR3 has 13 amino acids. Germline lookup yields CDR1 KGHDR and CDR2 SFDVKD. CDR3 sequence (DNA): TGTGTCACCAGCGGCGGAACGGCTCAGCCCCAGCATTTT. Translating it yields CVTSGGTAQPQHF.

DNA of the CDR3: TGTGCCAGCAGCTTAGTTAGCGGGTCTACCCAAGAGACCCAGTTCTTC. This encodes CASSLVSGSTQETQFF. The chain employs TRBV7-2 and TRBJ2-1; the match to TRBD2 covers 7 bases. Per germline, CDR1 SGHTA and CDR2 FQGNSA. V dropped 1 base and J dropped 13; count of bases not matched to a gene: 16. The CDR3 is made up of 16 amino acids.

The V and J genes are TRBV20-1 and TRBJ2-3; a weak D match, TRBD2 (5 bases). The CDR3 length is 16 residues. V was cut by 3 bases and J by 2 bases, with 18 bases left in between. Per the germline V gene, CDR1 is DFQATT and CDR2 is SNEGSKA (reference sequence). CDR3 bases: TGCAGTGCTAGGGGGTTGGAGGCCTCATACACAGATACGCAGTATTTT. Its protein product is CSARGLEASYTDTQYF.

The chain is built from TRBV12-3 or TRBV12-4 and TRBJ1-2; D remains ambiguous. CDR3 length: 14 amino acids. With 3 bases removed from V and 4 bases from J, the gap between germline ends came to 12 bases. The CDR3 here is CASSFSWNSYGYTF. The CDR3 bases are TGTGCCAGCAGTTTCTCATGGAACTCCTATGGCTACACCTTC.